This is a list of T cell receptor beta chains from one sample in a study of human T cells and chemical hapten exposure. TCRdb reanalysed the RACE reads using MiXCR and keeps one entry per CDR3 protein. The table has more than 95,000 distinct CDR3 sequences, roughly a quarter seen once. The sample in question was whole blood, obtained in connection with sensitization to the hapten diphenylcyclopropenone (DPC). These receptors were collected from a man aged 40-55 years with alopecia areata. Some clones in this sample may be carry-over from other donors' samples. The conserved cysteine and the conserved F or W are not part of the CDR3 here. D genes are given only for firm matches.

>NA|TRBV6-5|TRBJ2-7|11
ASSLAGSYEQY
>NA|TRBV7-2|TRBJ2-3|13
ASGRDFTSTDTQY
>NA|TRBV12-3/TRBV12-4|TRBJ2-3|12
ASTLRSLTDTQY
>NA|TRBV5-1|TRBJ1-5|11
ASSMGSNQPQH
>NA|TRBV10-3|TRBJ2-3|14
AASPQGPGSADTQY
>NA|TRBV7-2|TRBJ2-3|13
ASSEWYSRTDTQY
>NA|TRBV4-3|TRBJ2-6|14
ASSQGERGGANVLT
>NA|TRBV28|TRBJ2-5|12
ASSPLDRQETQY
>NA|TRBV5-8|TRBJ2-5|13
ASSFSTGYQETQY
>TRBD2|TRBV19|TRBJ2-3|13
ASSPRLAGQDTQY
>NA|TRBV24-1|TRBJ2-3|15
ATSDFLDSTSTDTQY
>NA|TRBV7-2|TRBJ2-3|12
ASSRPGGTDTQY
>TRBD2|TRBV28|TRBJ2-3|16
ASSSLIRGREDTDTQY
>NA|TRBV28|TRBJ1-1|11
ASWGRLNTEAF
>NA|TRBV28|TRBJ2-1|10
ASSPLRDLQF
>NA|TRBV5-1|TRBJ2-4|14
ASSLVVSSAKNIQY
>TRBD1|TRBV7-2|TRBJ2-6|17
ASSQRAGQGALGANVLT
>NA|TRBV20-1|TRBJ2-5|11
SASPTRGETQY
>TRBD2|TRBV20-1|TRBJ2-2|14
SARDPLAGDTGELF
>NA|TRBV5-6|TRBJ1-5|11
ASSLAADLPQH
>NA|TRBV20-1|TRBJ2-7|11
SARITGGGEQY
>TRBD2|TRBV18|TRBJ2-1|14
ASSPPGLAGGDEQF
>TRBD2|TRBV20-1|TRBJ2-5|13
SAREGGRARETQY
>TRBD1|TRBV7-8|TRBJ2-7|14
ASSLSRPGGFYEQY
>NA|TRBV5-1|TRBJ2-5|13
ASSFGSGPQETQY
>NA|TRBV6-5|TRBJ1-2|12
ASTTGQPPYGYT
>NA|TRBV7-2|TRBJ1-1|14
ASSRDLGAVNTEAF
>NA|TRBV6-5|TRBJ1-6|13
ASTSRALNNSPLH
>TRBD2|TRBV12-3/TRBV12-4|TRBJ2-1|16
ASSATGGASGSHNEQF
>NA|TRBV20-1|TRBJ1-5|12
SARDRVGGQPQH
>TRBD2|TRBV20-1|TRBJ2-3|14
SARGRLAGAGDTQY